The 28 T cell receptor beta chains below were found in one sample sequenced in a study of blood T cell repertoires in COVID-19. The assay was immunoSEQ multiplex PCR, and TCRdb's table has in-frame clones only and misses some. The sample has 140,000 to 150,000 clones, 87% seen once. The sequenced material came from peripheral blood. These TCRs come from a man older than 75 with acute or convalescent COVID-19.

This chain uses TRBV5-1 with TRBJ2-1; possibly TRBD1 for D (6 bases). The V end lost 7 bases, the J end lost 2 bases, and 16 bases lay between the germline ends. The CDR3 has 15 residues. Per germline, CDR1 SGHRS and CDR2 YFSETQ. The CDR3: CASGKENRAYNEQFF. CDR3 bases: TGCGCCAGCGGGAAAGAGAACAGGGCCTACAATGAGCAGTTCTTC.

The CDR3 DNA sequence: TGTGCCAGCAGTCTGGTCGGGGGGGGGAATGAAAAACTGTTTTTT. Translating it yields CASSLVGGGNEKLFF. The V gene is TRBV27, the J gene TRBJ1-4, with a weak D call TRBD1 (5 bases). CDR3 length: 15 amino acids. The germline CDR1 and CDR2 sequences are MNHEY and SMNVEV (reference sequence). V lost 5 bases and J lost 5, with 15 bases in between.

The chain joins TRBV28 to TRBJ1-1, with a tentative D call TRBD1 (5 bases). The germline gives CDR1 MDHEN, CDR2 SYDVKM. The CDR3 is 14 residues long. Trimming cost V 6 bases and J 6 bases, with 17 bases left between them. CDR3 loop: CASRTDGGTSEAFF. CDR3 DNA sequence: TGTGCCAGCAGGACGGACGGTGGGACTTCTGAAGCTTTCTTT.

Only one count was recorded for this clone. The CDR3 loop reads CASSSGDPVTGELFF. As DNA, the CDR3 is TGTGCCAGCAGCTCCGGGGATCCCGTCACCGGGGAGCTGTTTTTT. The rearrangement uses TRBV7-9 and TRBJ2-2, with D possibly being TRBD2 (5 bases). This CDR3 contains 15 residues. Trimming cost V 4 bases and J 4 bases, with 13 bases left between them. From germline, CDR1 is SEHNR and CDR2 FQNEAQ (reference sequence). Full variable domain (rest looked up from reference TRBV7-9 and TRBJ2-2): DTGVSQNPRHKITKRGQNVTFRCDPISEHNRLYWYRQTLGQGPEFLTYFQNEAQLEKSRLLSDRFSAERPKGSFSTLEIQRTEQGDSAMYLCASSSGDPVTGELFFGEGSRLTVL.

The CDR3 is CAWSVRKVSTGYTF. The CDR3 DNA sequence: TGTGCCTGGAGTGTACGGAAGGTTAGCACCGGCTACACCTTC. The rearrangement joins TRBV30 to TRBJ1-2; no clear D gene. This CDR3 region has 14 residues. V lost 0 bases and J lost 8, with 16 bases in between. In germline, CDR1 is GTSNPN, CDR2 SVGIG (reference sequence).

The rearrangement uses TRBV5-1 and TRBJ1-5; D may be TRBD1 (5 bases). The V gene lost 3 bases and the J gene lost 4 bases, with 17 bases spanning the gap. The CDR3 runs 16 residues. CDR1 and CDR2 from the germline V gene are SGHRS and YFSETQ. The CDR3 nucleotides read TGCGCCAGCAGCTCGGGGGACCTGGGTGGAAATCAGCCCCAGCATTTT. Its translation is CASSSGDLGGNQPQHF.

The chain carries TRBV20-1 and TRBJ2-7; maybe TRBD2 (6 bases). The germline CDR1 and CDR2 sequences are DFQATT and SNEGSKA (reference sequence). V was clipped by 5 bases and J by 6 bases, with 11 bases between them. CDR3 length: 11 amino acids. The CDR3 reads CSAGGISEQYF. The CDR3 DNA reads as TGCAGTGCTGGGGGGATCTCCGAGCAGTACTTC.

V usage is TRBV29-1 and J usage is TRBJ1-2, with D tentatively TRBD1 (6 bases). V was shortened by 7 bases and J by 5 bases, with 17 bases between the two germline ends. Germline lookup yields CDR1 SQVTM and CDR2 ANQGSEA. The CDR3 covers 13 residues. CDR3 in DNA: TGCAGCGCCGGAGACAGGAATACTTATGGCTACACCTTC. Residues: CSAGDRNTYGYTF. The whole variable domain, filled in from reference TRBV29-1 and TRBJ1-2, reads SAVISQKPSRDICQRGTSLTIQCQVDSQVTMMFWYRQQPGQSLTLIATANQGSEATYESGFVIDKFPISRPNLTFSTLTVSNMSPEDSSIYLCSAGDRNTYGYTFGSGTRLTVV.

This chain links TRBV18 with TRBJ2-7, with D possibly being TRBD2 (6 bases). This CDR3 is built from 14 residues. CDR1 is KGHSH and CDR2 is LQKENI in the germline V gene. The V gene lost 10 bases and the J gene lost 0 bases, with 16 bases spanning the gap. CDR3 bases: TGTGCCACTATCGGGGCGGGGAGCTCCTACGAGCAGTACTTC. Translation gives CATIGAGSSYEQYF.

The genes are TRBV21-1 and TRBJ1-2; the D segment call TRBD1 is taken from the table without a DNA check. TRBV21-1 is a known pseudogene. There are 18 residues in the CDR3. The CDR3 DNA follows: TGTGCCAGCAGCAAAGTTCTGCAGGTTTTTCACCTATCCTATGGCTACACCTTC. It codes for CASSKVLQVFHLSYGYTF.

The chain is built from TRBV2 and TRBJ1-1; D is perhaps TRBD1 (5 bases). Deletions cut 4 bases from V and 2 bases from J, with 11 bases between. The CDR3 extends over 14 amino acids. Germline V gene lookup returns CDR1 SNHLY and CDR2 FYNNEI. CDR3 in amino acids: CASSARTTNTEAFF. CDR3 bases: TGTGCCAGCAGTGCCCGGACAACCAACACTGAAGCTTTCTTT.

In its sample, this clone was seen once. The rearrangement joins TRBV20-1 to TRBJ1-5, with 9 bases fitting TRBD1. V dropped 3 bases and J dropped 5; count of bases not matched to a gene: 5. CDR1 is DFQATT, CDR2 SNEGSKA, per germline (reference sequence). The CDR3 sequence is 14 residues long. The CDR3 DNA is TGCAGTGCTAGTCTAACAGGGGGCCATCAGCCCCAGCATTTT. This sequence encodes CSASLTGGHQPQHF.

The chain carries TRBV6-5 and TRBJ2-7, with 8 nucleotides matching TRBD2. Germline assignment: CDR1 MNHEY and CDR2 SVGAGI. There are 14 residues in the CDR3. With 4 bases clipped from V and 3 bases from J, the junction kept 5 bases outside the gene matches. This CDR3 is CASSSAGGGYEQYF. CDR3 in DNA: TGTGCCAGCAGTTCGGCGGGGGGAGGCTACGAGCAGTACTTC.

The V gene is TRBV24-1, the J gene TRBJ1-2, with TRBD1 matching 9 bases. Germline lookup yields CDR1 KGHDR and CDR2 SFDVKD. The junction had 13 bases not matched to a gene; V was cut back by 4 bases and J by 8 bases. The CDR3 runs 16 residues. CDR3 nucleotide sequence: TGTGCCACCAGTGACCCCCGGACAGGGGAGTCTCAAGGCTACACCTTC. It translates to CATSDPRTGESQGYTF.

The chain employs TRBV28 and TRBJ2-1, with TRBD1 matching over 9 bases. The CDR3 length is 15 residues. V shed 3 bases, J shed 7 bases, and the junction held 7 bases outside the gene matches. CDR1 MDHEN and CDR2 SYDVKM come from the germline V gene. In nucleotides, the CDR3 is TGTGCCAGCAGTTTGGCGGGACAGGGTGGAAATGAGCAGTTCTTC. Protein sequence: CASSLAGQGGNEQFF.

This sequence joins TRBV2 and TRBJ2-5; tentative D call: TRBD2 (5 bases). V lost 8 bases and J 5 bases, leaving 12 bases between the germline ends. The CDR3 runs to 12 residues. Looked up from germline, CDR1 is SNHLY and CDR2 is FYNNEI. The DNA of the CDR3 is TGTGCCAGCCGTGGCGGGTTGGAGACCCAGTACTTC. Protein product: CASRGGLETQYF. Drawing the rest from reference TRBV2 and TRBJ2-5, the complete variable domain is EPEVTQTPSHQVTQMGQEVILRCVPISNHLYFYWYRQILGQKVEFLVSFYNNEISEKSEIFDDQFSVERPDGSNFTLKIRSTKLEDSAMYFCASRGGLETQYFGPGTRLLVL.

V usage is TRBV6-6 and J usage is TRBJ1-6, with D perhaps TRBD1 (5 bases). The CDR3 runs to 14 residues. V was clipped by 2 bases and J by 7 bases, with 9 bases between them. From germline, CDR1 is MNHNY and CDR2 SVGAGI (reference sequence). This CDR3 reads CASSYGGENSPLHF. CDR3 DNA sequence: TGTGCCAGCAGTTACGGGGGGGAGAATTCACCCCTCCACTTT.

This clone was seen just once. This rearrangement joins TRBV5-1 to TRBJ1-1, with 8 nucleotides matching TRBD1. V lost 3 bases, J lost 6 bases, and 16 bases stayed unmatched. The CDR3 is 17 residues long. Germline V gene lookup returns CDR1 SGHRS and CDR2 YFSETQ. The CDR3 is CASSSLPTGTGPSEAFF. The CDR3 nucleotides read TGCGCCAGCAGCTCCCTTCCTACCGGGACAGGACCTTCTGAAGCTTTCTTT.

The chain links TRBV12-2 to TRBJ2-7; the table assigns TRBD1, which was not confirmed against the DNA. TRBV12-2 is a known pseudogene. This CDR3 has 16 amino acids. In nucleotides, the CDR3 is TGTGCAAGTCGCTTTCCGCCCCGACAGGGGGCCTACGAGCAGTACTTC. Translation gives CASRFPPRQGAYEQYF.

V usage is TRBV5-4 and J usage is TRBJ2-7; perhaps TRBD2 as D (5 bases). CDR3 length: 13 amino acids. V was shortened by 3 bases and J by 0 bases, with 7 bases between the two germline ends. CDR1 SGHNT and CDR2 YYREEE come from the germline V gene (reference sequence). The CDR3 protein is CASSSRGSYEQYF. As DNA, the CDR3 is TGTGCCAGCAGCTCCCGGGGCTCCTACGAGCAGTACTTC.

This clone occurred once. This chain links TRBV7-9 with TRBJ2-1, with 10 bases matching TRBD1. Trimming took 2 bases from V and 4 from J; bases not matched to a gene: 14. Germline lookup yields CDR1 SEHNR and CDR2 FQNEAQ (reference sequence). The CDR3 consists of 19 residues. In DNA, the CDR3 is TGTGCCAGCAGCTTATCTCGACAGGGGGCCGGTCTCGTTTACAATGAGCAGTTCTTC. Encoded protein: CASSLSRQGAGLVYNEQFF.

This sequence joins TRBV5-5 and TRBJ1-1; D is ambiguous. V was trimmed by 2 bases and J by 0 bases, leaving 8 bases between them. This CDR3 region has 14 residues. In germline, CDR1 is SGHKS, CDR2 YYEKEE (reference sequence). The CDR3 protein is CASSLTEVNTEAFF. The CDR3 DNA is TGTGCCAGCAGCTTAACAGAAGTGAACACTGAAGCTTTCTTT.

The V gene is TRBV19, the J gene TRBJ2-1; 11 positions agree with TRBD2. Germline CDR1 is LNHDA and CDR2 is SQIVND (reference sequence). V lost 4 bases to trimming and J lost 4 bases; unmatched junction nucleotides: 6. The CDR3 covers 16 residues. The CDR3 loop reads CASSRPGTSGYNEQFF. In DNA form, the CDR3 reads TGTGCCAGTAGTAGGCCCGGGACTAGCGGTTACAATGAGCAGTTCTTC.

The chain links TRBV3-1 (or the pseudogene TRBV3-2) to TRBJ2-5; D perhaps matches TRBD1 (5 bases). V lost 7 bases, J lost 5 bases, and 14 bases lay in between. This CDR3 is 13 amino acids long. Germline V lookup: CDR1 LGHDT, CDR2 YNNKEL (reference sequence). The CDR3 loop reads CASMGRVRETQYF. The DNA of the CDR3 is TGTGCCAGCATGGGCAGGGTGCGCGAGACCCAGTACTTC.

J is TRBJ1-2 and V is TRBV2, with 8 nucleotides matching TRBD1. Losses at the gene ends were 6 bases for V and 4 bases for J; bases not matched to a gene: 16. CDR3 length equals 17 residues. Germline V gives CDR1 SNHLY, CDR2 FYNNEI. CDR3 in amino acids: CASRGAGQGRGFYGYTF. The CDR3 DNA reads TGTGCCAGCAGAGGGGCAGGACAGGGACGGGGGTTCTATGGCTACACCTTC.

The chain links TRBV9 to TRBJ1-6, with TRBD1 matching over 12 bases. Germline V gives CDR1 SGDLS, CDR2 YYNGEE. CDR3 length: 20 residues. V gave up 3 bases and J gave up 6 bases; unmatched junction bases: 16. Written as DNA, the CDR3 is TGTGCCAGCAGCGGGGGACCGGGACAGGGGGCGCGCCTCGCTAATTCACCCCTCCACTTT. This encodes CASSGGPGQGARLANSPLHF.

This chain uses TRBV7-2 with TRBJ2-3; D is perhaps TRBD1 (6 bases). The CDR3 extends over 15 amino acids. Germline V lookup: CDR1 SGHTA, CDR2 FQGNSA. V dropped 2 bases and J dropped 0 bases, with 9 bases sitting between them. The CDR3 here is CASSLSQGSTDTQYF. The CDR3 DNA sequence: TGTGCCAGCAGCTTATCTCAGGGGAGCACAGATACGCAGTATTTT.

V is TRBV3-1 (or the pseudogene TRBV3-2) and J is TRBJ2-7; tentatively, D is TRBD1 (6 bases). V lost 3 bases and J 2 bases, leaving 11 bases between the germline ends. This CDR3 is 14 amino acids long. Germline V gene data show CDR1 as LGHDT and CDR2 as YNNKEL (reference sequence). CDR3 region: CASSHLTGAYEQYF. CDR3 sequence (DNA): TGTGCCAGCAGCCACCTGACAGGAGCCTACGAGCAGTACTTC.